This entry concerns a single T cell receptor (beta chain). No antigen is known for it. The data were taken from a study of blood T cells in healthy people across ages. Study-level findings and limits: Naive T cell percentage and TCR beta diversity correlated strongly. The fall in TCR beta diversity per million T cells was roughly linear with age.

V shed 6 bases and J shed 3 bases, with 20 bases lying between them. The CDR3 sequence is 16 residues long. Germline CDR1 and CDR2: MDHEN and SYDVKM. The authors ran a second PCR of 7 to 11 cycles using a sample-barcoded 5' primer and a J-beta primer mix. TCRdb re-derived calls from the 5' RACE reads in MiXCR, one entry per CDR3 protein. In the table there are 2 million or so distinct CDR3 sequences, around half of which are singletons. The source material was blood. The chain couples TRBV28 to TRBJ2-5, with D possibly TRBD2 on 6 matching bases. The sequence derives from a woman between 35 and 50 years old in good health. This CDR3 reads CASSYKWGLPKETQYF. The DNA for the CDR3 is TGTGCCAGCAGCTATAAATGGGGACTGCCAAAAGAGACCCAGTACTTC.